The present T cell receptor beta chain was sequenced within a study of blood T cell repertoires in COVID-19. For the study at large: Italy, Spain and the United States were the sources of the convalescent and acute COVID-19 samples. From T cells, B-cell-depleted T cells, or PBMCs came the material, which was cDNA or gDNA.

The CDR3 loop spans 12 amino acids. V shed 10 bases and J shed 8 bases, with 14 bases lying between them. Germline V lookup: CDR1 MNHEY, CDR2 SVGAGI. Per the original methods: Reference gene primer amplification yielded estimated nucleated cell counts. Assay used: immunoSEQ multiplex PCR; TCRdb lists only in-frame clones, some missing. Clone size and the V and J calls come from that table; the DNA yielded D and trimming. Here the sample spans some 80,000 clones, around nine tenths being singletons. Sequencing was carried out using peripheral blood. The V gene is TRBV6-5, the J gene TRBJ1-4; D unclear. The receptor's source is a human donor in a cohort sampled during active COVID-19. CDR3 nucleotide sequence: TGTGCCACCACTATCGGTTGGGAAAAACTGTTTTTT. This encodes CATTIGWEKLFF.